This T cell receptor beta chain appears in the sequencing data of a study of T cells after posttransplantation cyclophosphamide. Study-wide findings and caveats: Later post-transplant blood repertoires were often dominated by donor CD8+ memory clones.

The CDR3 totals 14 residues. From germline, CDR1 is SEHNR and CDR2 FQNEAQ (reference sequence). Trimming stripped 3 bases from V and 2 bases from J, with 8 bases between. TCRdb's copy holds only in-frame clones and misses some; the assay was immunoSEQ multiplex PCR. The sample has about 52,000 clones; approximately 94% are singletons. As for this clone: Its antigen remains unidentified.

The related graft donor's blood sample was taken on the day of bone marrow donation. V gene TRBV7-9 combines with J gene TRBJ1-5, with D unresolved. The receptor was derived from a woman aged 25 to 39 in good health and a related stem cell transplant donor. Sequenced input: PBMCs. The CDR3 loop is CASSFSQGNQPQHF. DNA for the CDR3: TGTGCCAGCAGCTTTTCCCAGGGCAATCAGCCCCAGCATTTT.